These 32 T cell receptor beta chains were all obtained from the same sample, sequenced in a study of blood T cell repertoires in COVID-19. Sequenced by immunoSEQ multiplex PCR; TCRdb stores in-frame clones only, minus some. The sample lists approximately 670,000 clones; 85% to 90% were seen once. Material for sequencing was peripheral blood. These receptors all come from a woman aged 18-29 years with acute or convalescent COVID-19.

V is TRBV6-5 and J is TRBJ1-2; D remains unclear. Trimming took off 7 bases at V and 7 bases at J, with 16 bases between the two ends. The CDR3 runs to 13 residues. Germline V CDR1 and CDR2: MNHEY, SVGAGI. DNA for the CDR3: TGTGCCAGCACCCCTCGGGGTGTAAGTGGCTACACCTTC. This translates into CASTPRGVSGYTF.

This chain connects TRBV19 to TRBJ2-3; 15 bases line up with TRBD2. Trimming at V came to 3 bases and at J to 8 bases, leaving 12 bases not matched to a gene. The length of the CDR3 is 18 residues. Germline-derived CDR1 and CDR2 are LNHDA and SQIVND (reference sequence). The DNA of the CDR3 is TGTGCCAGTAGTATGTTCAGGACTAGCGGGGGGGCTGTTGTTACGCAGTATTTT. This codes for CASSMFRTSGGAVVTQYF.

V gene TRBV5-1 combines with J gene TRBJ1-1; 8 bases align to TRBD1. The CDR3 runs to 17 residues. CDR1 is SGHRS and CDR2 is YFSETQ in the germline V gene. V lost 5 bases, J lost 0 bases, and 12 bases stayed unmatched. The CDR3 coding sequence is TGCGCCAGCAGGAGAGCCGGGACAGGTAATATGAACACTGAAGCTTTCTTT. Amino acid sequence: CASRRAGTGNMNTEAFF.

CDR3 sequence reads: CASSVGPGGAYEQYF. The CDR3 DNA sequence: TGTGCCAGCAGCGTAGGTCCGGGGGGGGCCTACGAGCAGTACTTC. The V and J genes are TRBV9 and TRBJ2-7; 8 bases are shared with TRBD2. V lost 0 bases, J lost 2 bases, and 4 bases stayed unmatched. From germline, CDR1 is SGDLS and CDR2 YYNGEE. CDR3 size: 15 residues.

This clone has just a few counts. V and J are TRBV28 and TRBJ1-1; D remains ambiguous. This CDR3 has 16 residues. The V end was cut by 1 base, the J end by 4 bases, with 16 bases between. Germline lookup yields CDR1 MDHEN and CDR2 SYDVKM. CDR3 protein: CASSLSNTKGGTEAFF. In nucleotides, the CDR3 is TGTGCCAGCAGTTTATCGAACACCAAAGGAGGCACTGAAGCTTTCTTT.

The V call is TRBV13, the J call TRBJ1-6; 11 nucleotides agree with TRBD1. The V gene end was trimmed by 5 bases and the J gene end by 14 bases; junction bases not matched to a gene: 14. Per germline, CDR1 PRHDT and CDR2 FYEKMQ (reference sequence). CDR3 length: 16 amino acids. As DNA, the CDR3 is TGTGCCAGCAGCCATAGGACAGGGGGCGGATCCGTGTCCCTCCACTTT. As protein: CASSHRTGGGSVSLHF.

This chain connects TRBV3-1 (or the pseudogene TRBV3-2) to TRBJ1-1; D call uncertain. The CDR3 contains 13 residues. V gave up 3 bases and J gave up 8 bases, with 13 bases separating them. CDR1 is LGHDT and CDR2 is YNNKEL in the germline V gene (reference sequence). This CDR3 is CASSQGGLHEAFF. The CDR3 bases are TGTGCCAGCAGCCAGGGCGGACTCCACGAAGCTTTCTTT.

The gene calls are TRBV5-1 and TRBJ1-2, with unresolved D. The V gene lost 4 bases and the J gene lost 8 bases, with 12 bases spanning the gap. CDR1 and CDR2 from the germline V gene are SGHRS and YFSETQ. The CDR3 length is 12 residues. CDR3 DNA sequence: TGCGCCAGCAGCGTTGGAGGATGGGGCTACACCTTC. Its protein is CASSVGGWGYTF.

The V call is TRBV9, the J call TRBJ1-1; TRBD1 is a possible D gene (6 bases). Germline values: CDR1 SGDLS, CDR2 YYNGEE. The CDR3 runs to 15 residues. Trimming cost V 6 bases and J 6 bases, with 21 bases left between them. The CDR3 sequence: CASTRNARSGAEAFF. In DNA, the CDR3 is TGTGCCAGCACCCGAAATGCCCGATCAGGGGCTGAAGCTTTCTTT.

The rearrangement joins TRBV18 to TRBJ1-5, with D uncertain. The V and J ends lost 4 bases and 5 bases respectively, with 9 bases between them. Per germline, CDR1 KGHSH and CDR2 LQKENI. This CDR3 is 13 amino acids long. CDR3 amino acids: CASSRSRDQPQHF. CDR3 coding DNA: TGTGCCAGCTCACGGAGTCGGGATCAGCCCCAGCATTTT.

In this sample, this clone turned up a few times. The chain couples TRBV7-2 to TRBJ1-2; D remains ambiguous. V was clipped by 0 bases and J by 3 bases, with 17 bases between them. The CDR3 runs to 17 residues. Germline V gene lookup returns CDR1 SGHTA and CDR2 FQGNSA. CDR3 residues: CASSLAGETKGHYGYTF. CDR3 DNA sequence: TGTGCCAGCAGCTTAGCTGGGGAGACCAAAGGACACTATGGCTACACCTTC.

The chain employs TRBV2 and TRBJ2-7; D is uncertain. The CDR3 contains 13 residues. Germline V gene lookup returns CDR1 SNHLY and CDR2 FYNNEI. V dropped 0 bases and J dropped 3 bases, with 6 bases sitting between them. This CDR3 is CASSEAPRYEQYF. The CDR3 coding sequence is TGTGCCAGCAGTGAAGCTCCGCGCTACGAGCAGTACTTC. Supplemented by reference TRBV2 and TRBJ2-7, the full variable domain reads EPEVTQTPSHQVTQMGQEVILRCVPISNHLYFYWYRQILGQKVEFLVSFYNNEISEKSEIFDDQFSVERPDGSNFTLKIRSTKLEDSAMYFCASSEAPRYEQYFGPGTRLTVT.

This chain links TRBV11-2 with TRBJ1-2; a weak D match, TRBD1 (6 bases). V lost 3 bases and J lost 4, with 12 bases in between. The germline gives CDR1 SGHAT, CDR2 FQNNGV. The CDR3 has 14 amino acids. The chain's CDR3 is CASSFQGQPYGYTF. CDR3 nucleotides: TGTGCCAGCAGCTTCCAAGGACAGCCCTATGGCTACACCTTC.

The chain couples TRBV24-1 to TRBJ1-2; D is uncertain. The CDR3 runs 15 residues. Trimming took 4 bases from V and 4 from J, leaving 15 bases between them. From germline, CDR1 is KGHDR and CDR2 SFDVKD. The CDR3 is CATSDPTSISYGYTF. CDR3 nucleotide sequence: TGTGCCACCAGTGACCCCACAAGTATCAGCTATGGCTACACCTTC.

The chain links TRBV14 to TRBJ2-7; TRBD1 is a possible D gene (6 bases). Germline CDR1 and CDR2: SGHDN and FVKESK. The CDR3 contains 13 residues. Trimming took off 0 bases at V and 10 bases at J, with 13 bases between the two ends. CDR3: CASSQDGTGSQYF. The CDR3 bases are TGTGCCAGCAGCCAAGATGGAACAGGGTCCCAGTACTTC.

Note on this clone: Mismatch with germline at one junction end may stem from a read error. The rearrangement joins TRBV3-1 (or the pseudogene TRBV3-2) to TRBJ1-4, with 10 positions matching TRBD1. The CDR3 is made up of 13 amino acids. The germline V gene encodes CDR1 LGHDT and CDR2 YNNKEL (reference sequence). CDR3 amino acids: CASSQGRKGQGIF. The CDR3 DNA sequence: TGTGCCAGCAGCCAAGGTCGGAAGGGACAGGGGATCTTT.

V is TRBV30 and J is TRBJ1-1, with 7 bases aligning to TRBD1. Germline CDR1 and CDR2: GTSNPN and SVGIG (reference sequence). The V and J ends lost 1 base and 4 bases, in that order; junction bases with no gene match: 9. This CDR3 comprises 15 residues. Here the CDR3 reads CAWSGDSEIGTEAFF. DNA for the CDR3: TGTGCCTGGAGTGGGGACAGCGAGATTGGCACTGAAGCTTTCTTT. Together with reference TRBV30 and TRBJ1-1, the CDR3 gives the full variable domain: SQTIHQWPATLVQPVGSPLSLECTVEGTSNPNLYWYRQAAGRGLQLLFYSVGIGQISSEVPQNLSASRPQDRQFILSSKKLLLSDSGFYLCAWSGDSEIGTEAFFGQGTRLTVV.

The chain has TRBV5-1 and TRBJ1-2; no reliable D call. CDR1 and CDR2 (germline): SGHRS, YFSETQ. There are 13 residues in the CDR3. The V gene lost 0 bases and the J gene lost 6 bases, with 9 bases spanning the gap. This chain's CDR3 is CASSLELFNGYTF. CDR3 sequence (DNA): TGCGCCAGCAGCTTGGAATTGTTCAATGGCTACACCTTC.

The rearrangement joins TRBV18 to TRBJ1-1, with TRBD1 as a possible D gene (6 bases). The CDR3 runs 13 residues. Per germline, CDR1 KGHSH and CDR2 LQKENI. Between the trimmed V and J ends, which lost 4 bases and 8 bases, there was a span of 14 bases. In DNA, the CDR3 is TGTGCCAGCTCACGAGGGACAACCGGGGAAGCTTTCTTT. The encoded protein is CASSRGTTGEAFF. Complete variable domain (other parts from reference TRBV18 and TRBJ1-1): NAGVMQNPRHLVRRRGQEARLRCSPMKGHSHVYWYRQLPEEGLKFMVYLQKENIIDESGMPKERFSAEFPKEGPSILRIQQVVRGDSAAYFCASSRGTTGEAFFGQGTRLTVV.

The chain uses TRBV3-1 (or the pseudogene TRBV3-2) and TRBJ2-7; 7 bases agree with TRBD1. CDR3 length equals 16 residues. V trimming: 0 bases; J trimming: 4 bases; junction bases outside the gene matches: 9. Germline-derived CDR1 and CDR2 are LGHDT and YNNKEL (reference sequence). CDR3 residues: CASSQESGHRGYEQYF. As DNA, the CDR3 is TGTGCCAGCAGCCAAGAGTCAGGGCACAGGGGATACGAGCAGTACTTC.

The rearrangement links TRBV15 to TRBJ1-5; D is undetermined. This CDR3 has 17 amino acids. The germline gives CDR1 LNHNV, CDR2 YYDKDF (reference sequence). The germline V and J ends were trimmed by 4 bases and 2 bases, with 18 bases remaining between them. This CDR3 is CATSIGRTSRGNQPQHF. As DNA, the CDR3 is TGTGCCACCAGCATCGGCAGAACTTCCCGGGGCAATCAGCCCCAGCATTTT.

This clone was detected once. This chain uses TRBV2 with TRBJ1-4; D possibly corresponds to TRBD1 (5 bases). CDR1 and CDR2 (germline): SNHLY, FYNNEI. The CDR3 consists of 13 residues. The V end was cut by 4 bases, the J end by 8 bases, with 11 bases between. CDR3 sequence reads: CASSARESEKLFF. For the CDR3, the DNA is TGTGCCAGCAGTGCCAGGGAAAGCGAAAAACTGTTTTTT.

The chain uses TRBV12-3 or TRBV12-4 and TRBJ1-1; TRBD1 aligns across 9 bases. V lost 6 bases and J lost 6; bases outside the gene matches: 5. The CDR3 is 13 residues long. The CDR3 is CASSRTGVAEAFF. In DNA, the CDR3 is TGTGCCAGCAGCCGGACAGGGGTGGCTGAAGCTTTCTTT.

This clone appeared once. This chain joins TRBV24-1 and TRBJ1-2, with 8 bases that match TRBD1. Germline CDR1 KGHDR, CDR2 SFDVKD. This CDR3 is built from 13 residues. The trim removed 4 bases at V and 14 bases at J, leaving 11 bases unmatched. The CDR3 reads CATSEGDRRAETF. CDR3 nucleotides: TGTGCCACCAGTGAGGGGGACAGGCGAGCGGAGACCTTC.

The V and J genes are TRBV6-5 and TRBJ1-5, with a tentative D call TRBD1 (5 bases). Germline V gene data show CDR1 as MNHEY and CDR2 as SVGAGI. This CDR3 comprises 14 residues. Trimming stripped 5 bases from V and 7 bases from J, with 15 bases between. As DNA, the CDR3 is TGTGCCAGCAGTCGAGGTGTGGGGGGACAGCCCCAGCATTTT. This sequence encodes CASSRGVGGQPQHF.

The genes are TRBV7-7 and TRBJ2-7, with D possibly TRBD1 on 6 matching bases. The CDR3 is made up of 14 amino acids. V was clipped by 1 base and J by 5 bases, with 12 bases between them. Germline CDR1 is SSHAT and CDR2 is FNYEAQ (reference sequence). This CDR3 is CASSLGPGDHEQYF. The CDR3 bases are TGTGCCAGCAGCTTAGGCCCAGGGGACCACGAGCAGTACTTC.

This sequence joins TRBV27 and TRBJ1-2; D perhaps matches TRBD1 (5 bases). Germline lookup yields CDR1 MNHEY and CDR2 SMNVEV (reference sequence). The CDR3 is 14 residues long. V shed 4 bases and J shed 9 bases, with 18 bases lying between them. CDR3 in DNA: TGTGCCAGCAGTTCCCTCGGGCAGGGAGGTAGCTACACCTTC. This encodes CASSSLGQGGSYTF.

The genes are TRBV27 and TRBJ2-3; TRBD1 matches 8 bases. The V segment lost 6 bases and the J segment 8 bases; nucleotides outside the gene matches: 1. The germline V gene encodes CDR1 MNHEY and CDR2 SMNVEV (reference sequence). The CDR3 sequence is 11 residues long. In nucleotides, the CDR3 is TGTGCCAGCAGCCAGGGGGCTACGCAGTATTTT. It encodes CASSQGATQYF.

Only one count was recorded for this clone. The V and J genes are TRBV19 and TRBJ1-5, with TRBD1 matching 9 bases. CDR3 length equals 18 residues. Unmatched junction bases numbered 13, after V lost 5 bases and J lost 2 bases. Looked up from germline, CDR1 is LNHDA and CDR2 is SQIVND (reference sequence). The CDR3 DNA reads TGTGCCAGTAGTCCCGGGACAGGGCGAAGAATACGCAATCAGCCCCAGCATTTT. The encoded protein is CASSPGTGRRIRNQPQHF.

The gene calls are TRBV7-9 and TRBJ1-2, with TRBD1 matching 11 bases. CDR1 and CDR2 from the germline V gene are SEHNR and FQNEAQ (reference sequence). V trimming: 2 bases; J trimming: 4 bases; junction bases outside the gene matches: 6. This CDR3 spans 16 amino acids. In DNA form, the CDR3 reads TGTGCCAGCAGCTTATCCGGGACAGGGGGAGTCTATGGCTACACCTTC. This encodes CASSLSGTGGVYGYTF.

CDR3 nucleotides: TGTGCCAGCAGTTACTCGACTAGCGGGGGGCATGAGCAGTTCTTC. This translates into CASSYSTSGGHEQFF. The rearrangement uses TRBV6-2 or TRBV6-3 and TRBJ2-1; 13 bases map to TRBD2. This CDR3 is 15 amino acids long. V lost 0 bases and J lost 8; bases outside the gene matches: 1. Germline-derived CDR1 and CDR2 are MNHEY and SVGEGT.

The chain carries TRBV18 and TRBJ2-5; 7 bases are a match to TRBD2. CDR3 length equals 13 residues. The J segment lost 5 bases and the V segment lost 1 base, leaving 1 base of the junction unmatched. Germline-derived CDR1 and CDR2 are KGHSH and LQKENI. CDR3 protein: CASSPREGETQYF. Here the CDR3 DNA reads TGTGCCAGCTCACCACGGGAGGGGGAGACCCAGTACTTC.